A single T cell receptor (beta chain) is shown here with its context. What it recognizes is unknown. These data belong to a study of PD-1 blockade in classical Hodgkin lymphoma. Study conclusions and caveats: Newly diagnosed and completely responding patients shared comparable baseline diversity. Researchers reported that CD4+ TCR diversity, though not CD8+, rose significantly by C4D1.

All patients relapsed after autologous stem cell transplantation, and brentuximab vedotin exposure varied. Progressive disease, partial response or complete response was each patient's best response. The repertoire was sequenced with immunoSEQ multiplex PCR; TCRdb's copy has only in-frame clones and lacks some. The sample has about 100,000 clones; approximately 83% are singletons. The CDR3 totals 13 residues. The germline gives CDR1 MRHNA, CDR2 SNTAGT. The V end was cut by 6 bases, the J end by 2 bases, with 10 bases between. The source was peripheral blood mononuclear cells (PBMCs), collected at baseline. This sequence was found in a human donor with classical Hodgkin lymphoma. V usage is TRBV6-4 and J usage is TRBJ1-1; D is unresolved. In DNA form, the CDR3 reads TGTGCCAGCAGGAGGACGGCCAACACTGAAGCTTTCTTT. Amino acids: CASRRTANTEAFF.